This entry lists 30 T cell receptor beta chains sequenced from one sample in a study of cytomegalovirus exposure and HLA in healthy donors. This PCR relied on a set of 60 Vbeta primers and 13 Jbeta primers. Clones were sequenced by immunoSEQ multiplex PCR, and TCRdb holds only the in-frame ones, with some missing. The table lists about 87,000 clones, with approximately 15% in the top ten. Sequencing was performed on PBMCs. The receptors shown here come from a man over 45 in good health and CMV-seropositive.

This rearrangement joins TRBV6-5 to TRBJ2-1, with TRBD1 as a possible D gene (6 bases). Germline V gene lookup returns CDR1 MNHEY and CDR2 SVGAGI. Trimming cost V 2 bases and J 5 bases, with 10 bases left between them. The CDR3 spans 14 residues. The DNA of the CDR3 is TGTGCCAGCAGTTACAGCGGACAGCACAATGAGCAGTTCTTC. As protein: CASSYSGQHNEQFF.

The rearrangement links TRBV27 to TRBJ2-7, with 9 bases that match TRBD2. This CDR3 is 14 amino acids long. CDR1 and CDR2 (germline): MNHEY, SMNVEV (reference sequence). The trim removed 3 bases at V and 7 bases at J, leaving 7 bases unmatched. Here the CDR3 DNA reads TGTGCCAGCAGTTTTAAGCGGGAGGCAGGGGAGCAGTACTTC. It encodes CASSFKREAGEQYF.

This chain uses TRBV11-2 with TRBJ2-2; perhaps TRBD2 as D (5 bases). Trimming removed 4 bases at V and 1 base at J, with 10 bases between. Germline V gene sequence: CDR1 SGHAT, CDR2 FQNNGV. The CDR3 runs to 15 residues. The CDR3 coding sequence is TGTGCCAGCAGCTCCTTGAGGGAGAACACCGGGGAGCTGTTTTTT. Its translation: CASSSLRENTGELFF.

The CDR3 bases are TGCAGCGTTGACCTCGGACTGTACAATGAGCAGTTCTTC. It is translated as CSVDLGLYNEQFF. The chain joins TRBV29-1 to TRBJ2-1, with TRBD2 as a possible D gene (5 bases). Trimming shortened V by 3 bases and J by 4 bases, and 10 bases separated the two germline ends. The CDR3 length is 13 residues. Germline V gene data show CDR1 as SQVTM and CDR2 as ANQGSEA.

This chain uses TRBV29-1 with TRBJ2-1; possible D gene TRBD1, 5 bases. This CDR3 spans 14 amino acids. Between the trimmed V and J ends, which lost 4 bases and 9 bases, there was a span of 19 bases. In germline, CDR1 is SQVTM, CDR2 ANQGSEA. The CDR3 region is CSVGTADSTGEQFF. In DNA form, the CDR3 reads TGCAGCGTTGGTACGGCTGACTCTACAGGTGAGCAGTTCTTC.

V usage is TRBV29-1 and J usage is TRBJ2-1, with TRBD2 matching 11 bases. The CDR3 sequence is 14 residues long. The V gene end was trimmed by 4 bases and the J gene end by 5 bases; junction bases not matched to a gene: 4. Germline CDR1 is SQVTM and CDR2 is ANQGSEA. CDR3 sequence reads: CSVVTSGSNNEQFF. Written as DNA, the CDR3 is TGCAGCGTTGTAACTAGCGGGAGTAACAATGAGCAGTTCTTC.

This chain connects TRBV5-1 to TRBJ1-1, with unresolved D. The CDR3 has 14 residues. V gave up 2 bases and J gave up 1 base, with 9 bases separating them. Germline CDR1 and CDR2: SGHRS and YFSETQ. The CDR3 coding sequence is TGCGCCAGCAGCTTCCTGGGCACGAACACTGAAGCTTTCTTT. Its protein is CASSFLGTNTEAFF.

J is TRBJ1-5 and V is TRBV14; no firm D call. The V gene's germline CDR1 is SGHDN and CDR2 FVKESK. The V gene lost 1 base and the J gene lost 7 bases, with 14 bases spanning the gap. This CDR3 contains 15 residues. In nucleotides, the CDR3 is TGTGCCAGCAGCCAAGGGGCCCCCGGGGAGCAGCCCCAGCATTTT. Encoded protein: CASSQGAPGEQPQHF.

The chain carries TRBV11-3 and TRBJ2-1; no clear D. The V end was cut by 7 bases, the J end by 0 bases, with 10 bases between. The CDR3 sequence is 14 residues long. Germline lookup yields CDR1 SGHNT and CDR2 YENEEA. CDR3 DNA sequence: TGTGCCAGCAACGACTTGAGCTCCTACAATGAGCAGTTCTTC. The encoded protein is CASNDLSSYNEQFF.

DNA of the CDR3: TGTGCCTGGAGTCTCAGGGGCAGGCCTGAAGCTTTCTTT. Translating it yields CAWSLRGRPEAFF. This chain joins TRBV30 and TRBJ1-1; D possibly corresponds to TRBD1 (6 bases). The V end was cut by 2 bases, the J end by 6 bases, with 13 bases between. The CDR3 consists of 13 residues. Germline values: CDR1 GTSNPN, CDR2 SVGIG (reference sequence).

This chain uses TRBV18 with TRBJ1-3; D gene uncertain. V gave up 9 bases and J gave up 3 bases, with 21 bases separating them. Germline CDR1 reads KGHSH; CDR2 reads LQKENI. The CDR3 consists of 16 residues. The CDR3 spells CASSSPSRDRGNTIYF. The CDR3 DNA sequence: TGTGCCAGTTCCAGTCCCTCGAGGGATCGTGGAAACACCATATATTTT.

The genes are TRBV4-3 and TRBJ2-7; unclear D gene. Trimming took off 0 bases at V and 0 bases at J, with 6 bases between the two ends. This CDR3 has 14 residues. Germline assignment: CDR1 LGHNA and CDR2 YSLEER. CDR3 region: CASSQDIVSYEQYF. The CDR3 DNA follows: TGCGCCAGCAGCCAAGATATAGTCTCCTACGAGCAGTACTTC.

The rearrangement joins TRBV19 to TRBJ2-4; 11 nucleotides agree with TRBD2. The CDR3 consists of 17 residues. V shed 1 base, J shed 0 bases, and the junction held 2 bases outside the gene matches. Germline V gives CDR1 LNHDA, CDR2 SQIVND (reference sequence). In DNA, the CDR3 is TGTGCCAGTAGTATAGTAGCGGGAGGGGTAGCCAAAAACATTCAGTACTTC. It specifies CASSIVAGGVAKNIQYF.

V usage is TRBV5-1 and J usage is TRBJ2-1; the D gene is possibly TRBD2 (5 bases). Trimming took off 4 bases at V and 5 bases at J, with 10 bases between the two ends. CDR1 and CDR2 (germline): SGHRS, YFSETQ. The CDR3 consists of 13 residues. The chain's CDR3 is CASSNGNDNEQFF. The CDR3 DNA reads as TGCGCCAGCAGCAACGGGAATGACAATGAGCAGTTCTTC.

The CDR3 protein is CASSWRTSGNEQFF. The CDR3 DNA reads TGTGCCAGCAGCTGGCGGACTAGCGGCAATGAGCAGTTCTTC. The rearrangement joins TRBV5-5 to TRBJ2-1; 10 nucleotides align to TRBD2. After removal of 3 bases from V and 6 bases from J, the junction contained 3 bases not matched to a gene. The CDR3 loop spans 14 amino acids. Germline V gene sequence: CDR1 SGHKS, CDR2 YYEKEE (reference sequence).

The rearrangement joins TRBV9 to TRBJ2-7, with a weak D call TRBD1 (6 bases). Between the trimmed V and J ends, which lost 2 bases and 0 bases, there was a span of 12 bases. This CDR3 region has 15 residues. In germline, CDR1 is SGDLS, CDR2 YYNGEE. The CDR3: CASSVDSRSSYEQYF. DNA of the CDR3: TGTGCCAGCAGCGTGGACAGCAGGAGCTCCTACGAGCAGTACTTC.

The V gene is TRBV4-3, the J gene TRBJ2-5, with TRBD2 identical over 13 bases. Germline V gene data show CDR1 as LGHNA and CDR2 as YSLEER. The CDR3 has 16 amino acids. Germline trimming cut 4 bases from V and 5 bases from J; bases unmatched to any gene: 7. The CDR3 here is CASSLQTSGRGETQYF. The CDR3 DNA reads TGCGCCAGCAGCCTCCAAACTAGCGGGAGGGGGGAGACCCAGTACTTC.

The chain couples TRBV7-2 to TRBJ1-1, with 9 bases that match TRBD1. Trimming cost V 0 bases and J 8 bases; bases outside gene matches: 7. Germline lookup yields CDR1 SGHTA and CDR2 FQGNSA. The CDR3 sequence is 15 residues long. Here the CDR3 reads CASSLAFGQGFEAFF. As DNA, the CDR3 is TGTGCCAGCAGCTTAGCGTTTGGACAGGGGTTCGAAGCTTTCTTT.

The chain is built from TRBV7-2 and TRBJ2-2; 8 bases align to TRBD2. CDR3 length: 13 amino acids. Germline V gene data show CDR1 as SGHTA and CDR2 as FQGNSA. The trim removed 8 bases at V and 9 bases at J, leaving 8 bases unmatched. DNA of the CDR3: TGTGCCAGCGGTACTAGCGGCCTCAGGGAGCTGTTTTTT. It yields the protein CASGTSGLRELFF. Together with reference TRBV7-2 and TRBJ2-2, the CDR3 gives the full variable domain: GAGVSQSPSNKVTEKGKDVELRCDPISGHTALYWYRQSLGQGLEFLIYFQGNSAPDKSGLPSDRFSAERTGGSVSTLTIQRTQQEDSAVYLCASGTSGLRELFFGEGSRLTVL.

The rearrangement joins TRBV18 to TRBJ2-7; D may be TRBD1 (5 bases). V dropped 2 bases and J dropped 4 bases, with 12 bases sitting between them. Germline V gene sequence: CDR1 KGHSH, CDR2 LQKENI. The CDR3 has 14 residues. The CDR3 nucleotides are TGTGCCAGCTCACCAGAAGGACACCAGTACGAGCAGTACGTC. This sequence encodes CASSPEGHQYEQYV.

The rearrangement uses TRBV5-4 and TRBJ2-7; TRBD2 might be the D (6 bases). Germline V CDR1 and CDR2: SGHNT, YYREEE (reference sequence). V was shortened by 1 base and J by 6 bases, with 14 bases between the two germline ends. CDR3 length equals 14 residues. The CDR3 DNA follows: TGTGCCAGCAGCTTGTACCCGGGGAGGAGCGAGCAGTACTTC. Its translation is CASSLYPGRSEQYF.

The rearrangement joins TRBV7-9 to TRBJ1-1; TRBD1 is a possible D gene (6 bases). CDR1 and CDR2 from the germline V gene are SEHNR and FQNEAQ (reference sequence). The CDR3 has 13 amino acids. The germline V and J ends were trimmed by 5 bases and 1 base, with 8 bases remaining between them. The CDR3 nucleotides are TGTGCCAGCAGCGGGGGGGCGAACACTGAAGCTTTCTTT. Protein sequence: CASSGGANTEAFF.

The chain is built from TRBV28 and TRBJ1-5, with D hard to call. V was cut by 2 bases and J by 3 bases, with 8 bases left in between. This CDR3 comprises 14 residues. Germline assignment: CDR1 MDHEN and CDR2 SYDVKM. The CDR3 DNA reads TGTGCCAGCAGTTTACGGTTGCTCAATCAGCCCCAGCATTTT. As protein: CASSLRLLNQPQHF. Complete variable domain (other parts from reference TRBV28 and TRBJ1-5): DVKVTQSSRYLVKRTGEKVFLECVQDMDHENMFWYRQDPGLGLRLIYFSYDVKMKEKGDIPEGYSVSREKKERFSLILESASTNQTSMYLCASSLRLLNQPQHFGDGTRLSIL.

The chain couples TRBV7-9 to TRBJ1-1; TRBD1 is a possible D gene (6 bases). The CDR3 sequence is 13 residues long. Trimming left V 8 bases short and J 3 bases short, with 13 bases between. Germline values: CDR1 SEHNR, CDR2 FQNEAQ (reference sequence). The CDR3 region is CASELSGDTEAFF. DNA of the CDR3: TGTGCCAGCGAATTATCAGGGGACACTGAAGCTTTCTTT.

This rearrangement joins TRBV30 to TRBJ2-5, with 9 bases aligning to TRBD2. This CDR3 contains 13 residues. Germline CDR1 and CDR2: GTSNPN and SVGIG (reference sequence). Germline trimming cut 4 bases from V and 4 bases from J; bases unmatched to any gene: 4. In DNA form, the CDR3 reads TGTGCCTGGAATCTGCGGGAGGGAGAGACCCAGTACTTC. Residues: CAWNLREGETQYF.

This chain joins TRBV28 and TRBJ2-5; D possibly corresponds to TRBD2 (5 bases). CDR3 length: 14 amino acids. Germline CDR1 reads MDHEN; CDR2 reads SYDVKM. V was pared by 3 bases and J by 0 bases, with 8 bases between. The CDR3 region is CASSFLEDQETQYF. The CDR3, as DNA: TGTGCCAGCAGTTTTCTGGAGGACCAAGAGACCCAGTACTTC.

The V gene is TRBV10-2, the J gene TRBJ2-7, with 7 bases identical to TRBD2. Germline CDR1 reads WSHSY; CDR2 reads SAAADI. V trimming: 4 bases; J trimming: 3 bases; junction bases outside the gene matches: 6. There are 14 residues in the CDR3. Here the CDR3 DNA reads TGCGCCAGCAGTGCATCTAGCGGCAACTACGAGCAGTACGTC. Translating it yields CASSASSGNYEQYV.

The J gene is TRBJ2-1, the V gene TRBV18; TRBD2 agrees at 8 bases. V shed 2 bases and J 6 bases; nucleotides not matched to a gene: 12. CDR1 KGHSH and CDR2 LQKENI come from the germline V gene. The CDR3 sequence is 17 residues long. CDR3 amino acids: CASSPVWQRESGNEQFF. The CDR3 nucleotides are TGTGCCAGCTCACCAGTTTGGCAGCGGGAGTCCGGCAATGAGCAGTTCTTC.

The chain employs TRBV7-9 and TRBJ2-7; 8 bases line up with TRBD2. The trim removed 4 bases at V and 0 bases at J, leaving 2 bases unmatched. The CDR3 spans 14 residues. Germline V lookup: CDR1 SEHNR, CDR2 FQNEAQ (reference sequence). The CDR3 is CASSSREGSYEQYV. For the CDR3, the DNA is TGTGCCAGCAGCTCCCGGGAGGGCTCCTACGAGCAGTACGTC.

The J gene is TRBJ1-4, the V gene TRBV7-9; 8 nucleotides line up with TRBD1. With V trimmed by 5 bases and J by 8 bases, 10 bases remained unmatched. Per the germline V gene, CDR1 is SEHNR and CDR2 is FQNEAQ (reference sequence). The CDR3 length is 15 residues. The CDR3 nucleotides are TGTGCCAGCAGCCCGTCAGGGGGCGCGGGGGAAAAACTGTTTTTT. Residues: CASSPSGGAGEKLFF.